A single sample is the source of the 16 T cell receptor beta chains below, sequenced in a study of cytomegalovirus exposure and HLA in healthy donors. The PCR used 60 Vbeta and 13 Jbeta primers. Clones were sequenced by immunoSEQ multiplex PCR, and TCRdb holds only the in-frame ones, with some missing. The sample records approximately 150,000 clones, 78% being singletons. Sequencing was carried out using PBMCs. The receptor source for this set is a woman aged 18-29 years in good health and CMV-seropositive.

The chain combines TRBV27 with TRBJ1-3; D is ambiguous. Germline V gene data show CDR1 as MNHEY and CDR2 as SMNVEV (reference sequence). CDR3 length: 13 amino acids. Trimming shortened V by 3 bases and J by 4 bases, and 7 bases separated the two germline ends. Here the CDR3 DNA reads TGTGCCAGCAGTTTTAGTCACGGAAACACCATATATTTT. The encoded protein is CASSFSHGNTIYF.

The genes are TRBV27 and TRBJ2-5; 8 nucleotides agree with TRBD1. Germline assignment: CDR1 MNHEY and CDR2 SMNVEV (reference sequence). The V and J ends lost 3 bases and 1 base, in that order; junction bases with no gene match: 1. This CDR3 comprises 14 residues. In DNA form, the CDR3 reads TGTGCCAGCAGTTTGGGACAGGCCCAAGAGACCCAGTACTTC. Translation gives CASSLGQAQETQYF.

This chain uses TRBV7-9 with TRBJ1-1; D is perhaps TRBD1 (6 bases). V lost 2 bases to trimming and J lost 5 bases, with 15 bases between them. The CDR3 contains 15 residues. The germline CDR1 and CDR2 sequences are SEHNR and FQNEAQ (reference sequence). DNA for the CDR3: TGTGCCAGCAGCTTATCAAACAGGGAAGGGACTGAAGCTTTCTTT. Translated: CASSLSNREGTEAFF.

The chain is built from TRBV27 and TRBJ2-7, with TRBD1 matching over 7 bases. With 5 bases clipped from V and 3 bases from J, the junction kept 4 bases outside the gene matches. The CDR3 is 13 residues long. The germline V gene has CDR1 MNHEY and CDR2 SMNVEV (reference sequence). This chain's CDR3 is CASSATGDYEQYF. The DNA for the CDR3 is TGTGCCAGCAGTGCCACAGGGGACTACGAGCAGTACTTC.

The chain links TRBV5-1 to TRBJ2-3; maybe TRBD1 (5 bases). Germline V gene data show CDR1 as SGHRS and CDR2 as YFSETQ. The V end was cut by 4 bases, the J end by 1 base, with 16 bases between. The CDR3 runs to 16 residues. This CDR3 reads CASSRALGQGTDTQYF. For the CDR3, the DNA is TGCGCCAGCAGCCGAGCGTTGGGGCAGGGCACAGATACGCAGTATTTT.

This chain links TRBV5-4 with TRBJ1-1; 11 bases fit TRBD1. V lost 1 base, J lost 11 bases, and 13 bases stayed unmatched. Germline CDR1 and CDR2: SGHNT and YYREEE (reference sequence). CDR3 length equals 16 residues. The CDR3 reads CASSLMNWTGGAEAFF. The CDR3, as DNA: TGTGCCAGCAGCTTGATGAATTGGACAGGGGGCGCGGAGGCTTTCTTT.

This clone was counted a few times. The genes are TRBV5-6 and TRBJ2-1, with 8 bases that match TRBD1. V dropped 0 bases and J dropped 2; count of bases not matched to a gene: 4. The CDR3 runs to 16 residues. Germline lookup yields CDR1 SGHDT and CDR2 YYEEEE. CDR3 coding DNA: TGTGCCAGCAGCTTGGGTGGGACAGGTCCCTACAATGAGCAGTTCTTC. It encodes CASSLGGTGPYNEQFF.

The table lists this clone with a few counts. The V gene is TRBV5-8, the J gene TRBJ1-1; D is perhaps TRBD1 (6 bases). The CDR3 has 15 amino acids. The ends were cut back, 5 bases at V and 1 base at J, with 15 bases in the middle. Germline loops: CDR1 SGHTS, CDR2 YDEGEE. The CDR3 is CASSGQPEGNTEAFF. In DNA, the CDR3 is TGTGCCAGCAGTGGACAGCCCGAAGGGAACACTGAAGCTTTCTTT.

This clone was observed a single time. The J gene is TRBJ1-1, the V gene TRBV5-4; TRBD1 is a possible D gene (5 bases). The CDR3 consists of 15 residues. V was pared by 0 bases and J by 4 bases, with 13 bases between. The germline CDR1 and CDR2 sequences are SGHNT and YYREEE (reference sequence). Here the CDR3 reads CASSLAPRGSTEAFF. The DNA of the CDR3 is TGTGCCAGCAGCTTGGCCCCCCGGGGGAGCACTGAAGCTTTCTTT.

This chain uses TRBV7-9 with TRBJ2-3; TRBD2 aligns across 12 bases. Germline values: CDR1 SEHNR, CDR2 FQNEAQ (reference sequence). The CDR3 spans 16 residues. Unmatched junction bases numbered 6, after V lost 4 bases and J lost 4 bases. The CDR3 spells CASSSRLAGVADTQYF. DNA of the CDR3: TGTGCCAGCAGCTCCCGACTAGCGGGGGTTGCAGATACGCAGTATTTT.

J is TRBJ2-1 and V is TRBV2, with 15 bases that match TRBD2. The CDR3 contains 18 residues. Per the germline V gene, CDR1 is SNHLY and CDR2 is FYNNEI. V lost 7 bases, J lost 2 bases, and 9 bases stayed unmatched. The CDR3, as DNA: TGTGCCAGCAACGTCGGACTAGCGGGGGGGCCGCCCTACAATGAGCAGTTCTTC. Encoded protein: CASNVGLAGGPPYNEQFF.

This chain joins TRBV18 and TRBJ2-7; TRBD1 might be the D (7 bases). The CDR3 extends over 16 amino acids. Germline values: CDR1 KGHSH, CDR2 LQKENI. The V end was cut by 4 bases, the J end by 1 base, with 17 bases between. The CDR3, as DNA: TGTGCCAGCTCACTGTCAGGGGGGACGAAGTCCTACGAGCAGTACTTC. Its translation: CASSLSGGTKSYEQYF.

The chain links TRBV29-1 to TRBJ2-3; D is perhaps TRBD2 (6 bases). Germline-derived CDR1 and CDR2 are SQVTM and ANQGSEA. The CDR3 has 12 amino acids. Trimming pared 7 bases from V and 4 bases from J, leaving 12 bases between. The CDR3 here is CSGAEGSDTQYF. The CDR3 DNA reads TGCAGCGGTGCGGAGGGATCAGATACGCAGTATTTT.

V and J are TRBV27 and TRBJ2-7, with 7 positions matching TRBD1. The CDR3 extends over 16 amino acids. With V trimmed by 3 bases and J by 0 bases, 8 bases remained unmatched. Per the germline V gene, CDR1 is MNHEY and CDR2 is SMNVEV (reference sequence). CDR3: CASSFDRASSSYEQYF. CDR3 DNA: TGTGCCAGCAGTTTTGACAGGGCCTCCTCCTCCTACGAGCAGTACTTC.

The rearrangement links TRBV5-4 to TRBJ2-5; a weak D match, TRBD1 (6 bases). The DNA matches TRBJ2-7 better at its end, which makes the J call doubtful. Per germline, CDR1 SGHNT and CDR2 YYREEE (reference sequence). The CDR3 spans 13 residues. Here the CDR3 reads CASSYGQKYEQYF. The CDR3 nucleotides are TGTGCCAGCAGCTACGGACAGAAATACGAGCAGTACTTC.

This clone was seen a few times. V usage is TRBV6-1 and J usage is TRBJ1-6, with TRBD1 matching over 9 bases. Germline CDR1 reads MNHNS; CDR2 reads SASEGT. The CDR3 has 14 amino acids. The V segment lost 5 bases and the J segment 5 bases; nucleotides outside the gene matches: 1. DNA of the CDR3: TGTGCCAGCAGTACAGGGGGCGATAATTCACCCCTCCACTTT. Translating gives CASSTGGDNSPLHF.